The 22 T cell receptor beta chains in this list originate from one sample, sequenced in a study of early T cells in non-severe SARS-CoV-2 infection. TCRdb processed the 5' RACE reads anew with MiXCR; each CDR3 protein has one entry. This table has some 57,000 distinct CDR3 sequences, roughly 13% appearing once. What was sequenced was whole blood. The receptors here all came from an adult who was a healthcare worker with PCR-confirmed SARS-CoV-2 infection or an uninfected control (not recorded which).

The V gene is TRBV5-1, the J gene TRBJ2-7; D perhaps matches TRBD1 (6 bases). CDR3 length equals 14 residues. Trimming pared 7 bases from V and 1 base from J, leaving 15 bases between. Per the germline V gene, CDR1 is SGHRS and CDR2 is YFSETQ. Here the CDR3 DNA reads TGCGCCAGCCAGGCCCGGACAGATTCCTACGAGCAGTACTTC. Translated: CASQARTDSYEQYF.

The chain combines TRBV4-1 with TRBJ1-1; a weak D match, TRBD1 (5 bases). CDR1 MGHRA and CDR2 YSYEKL come from the germline V gene. V lost 7 bases, J lost 4 bases, and 19 bases lay in between. The length of the CDR3 is 15 residues. The CDR3 coding sequence is TGCGCCAGCAACCGGGACGTCCGGGGTAGCACTGAAGCTTTCTTT. Residues: CASNRDVRGSTEAFF.

This clonotype was counted many times. This chain links TRBV29-1 with TRBJ2-5; the D is unclear. Trimming removed 4 bases from V and 5 bases from J, with 5 bases in between. The CDR3 extends over 10 amino acids. Germline values: CDR1 SQVTM, CDR2 ANQGSEA. The CDR3 spells CSVVEETQYF. The CDR3 DNA is TGCAGCGTTGTCGAGGAGACCCAGTACTTC.

The sample holds many counts of this clonotype. CDR3 DNA sequence: TGTGCCAGCAGTTTATGGCCGGGCCCTAACTATGGCTACACCTTC. Its translation: CASSLWPGPNYGYTF. V usage is TRBV27 and J usage is TRBJ1-2; unclear D gene. This CDR3 contains 15 residues. Deletions cut 1 base from V and 0 bases from J, with 9 bases between. Looked up from germline, CDR1 is MNHEY and CDR2 is SMNVEV (reference sequence).

This clonotype was seen many times. The chain combines TRBV4-1 with TRBJ2-7; the D is unclear. The CDR3 runs to 13 residues. Germline CDR1 reads MGHRA; CDR2 reads YSYEKL. The V end was cut by 0 bases, the J end by 4 bases, with 7 bases between. CDR3 nucleotides: TGCGCCAGCAGCCAAGAGTCAGGATACGAGCAGTACTTC. Translation gives CASSQESGYEQYF.

This clonotype was counted a few times. V gene TRBV20-1 combines with J gene TRBJ2-1; D call uncertain. Germline V gene lookup returns CDR1 DFQATT and CDR2 SNEGSKA (reference sequence). Trimming stripped 3 bases from V and 0 bases from J, with 9 bases between. CDR3 length: 14 residues. The CDR3 bases are TGCAGTGCTAGTTACCACCACTCCTACAATGAGCAGTTCTTC. It specifies CSASYHHSYNEQFF.

This clonotype was detected ten times or more. The V and J genes are TRBV10-3 and TRBJ2-2; 8 bases are a match to TRBD1. The CDR3 extends over 14 amino acids. The J segment lost 1 base and the V segment lost 8 bases, leaving 3 bases of the junction unmatched. Germline CDR1 and CDR2: ENHRY and SYGVKD. This CDR3 is CAIAGQENTGELFF. CDR3 nucleotide sequence: TGTGCCATCGCGGGACAGGAGAACACCGGGGAGCTGTTTTTT.

This chain uses TRBV4-1 with TRBJ2-3; possible D gene TRBD1, 6 bases. V shed 4 bases and J shed 5 bases, with 7 bases lying between them. Germline V gene data show CDR1 as MGHRA and CDR2 as YSYEKL. The CDR3 runs to 12 residues. CDR3 coding DNA: TGCGCCAGCAGCCTACAGGGAGATACGCAGTATTTT. Translating it yields CASSLQGDTQYF.

This clonotype has only a few counts. The chain uses TRBV24-1 and TRBJ1-5; 7 bases fit TRBD1. V dropped 10 bases and J dropped 4; count of bases not matched to a gene: 6. The CDR3 extends over 13 amino acids. Germline V gene sequence: CDR1 KGHDR, CDR2 SFDVKD. The CDR3 region is CATSGGWNQPQHF. CDR3 in DNA: TGTGCCACTTCAGGGGGGTGGAATCAGCCCCAGCATTTT.

This clonotype has just a few counts. The chain couples TRBV19 to TRBJ2-5, with 7 bases matching TRBD1. Unmatched junction bases numbered 7, after V lost 4 bases and J lost 2 bases. Germline loops: CDR1 LNHDA, CDR2 SQIVND (reference sequence). There are 15 residues in the CDR3. The CDR3 DNA reads TGTGCCAGTAGTACAGGGGGAGTTTTTCAAGAGACCCAGTACTTC. This codes for CASSTGGVFQETQYF.

This clonotype was found many times. V gene TRBV29-1 combines with J gene TRBJ2-7; weak D call: TRBD2 (5 bases). Trimming left V 4 bases short and J 2 bases short, with 9 bases between. The germline CDR1 and CDR2 sequences are SQVTM and ANQGSEA. The CDR3 is 12 amino acids. The chain's CDR3 is CSVGEKTYEQYF. The CDR3 region has the DNA TGCAGCGTTGGGGAGAAAACCTACGAGCAGTACTTC.

This clonotype occurred many times. The rearrangement joins TRBV4-3 to TRBJ2-1; TRBD2 is a possible D gene (6 bases). The CDR3 totals 14 residues. The germline CDR1 and CDR2 sequences are LGHNA and YSLEER. Trimming cost V 3 bases and J 0 bases, with 6 bases left between them. The CDR3 nucleotides read TGCGCCAGCAGCCAGCGGGGCTCCTACAATGAGCAGTTCTTC. Translation gives CASSQRGSYNEQFF.

This chain connects TRBV12-3 or TRBV12-4 to TRBJ2-1; a weak D match, TRBD1 (6 bases). The CDR3 extends over 16 amino acids. V was clipped by 2 bases and J by 7 bases, with 18 bases between them. DNA of the CDR3: TGTGCCAGCAGTTTATCGACAGGAGTCAGTTCAAATGAGCAGTTCTTC. This sequence encodes CASSLSTGVSSNEQFF.

This clonotype was found many times. This chain connects TRBV20-1 to TRBJ2-6; D not certain. The germline V and J ends were trimmed by 5 bases and 2 bases, with 16 bases remaining between them. The CDR3 totals 16 residues. Germline assignment: CDR1 DFQATT and CDR2 SNEGSKA (reference sequence). CDR3 coding DNA: TGCAGTGCTGCCCACCCACTCCCGCCTGGGGCCAACGTCCTGACTTTC. Residues: CSAAHPLPPGANVLTF.

This clonotype was counted between two and nine times. The chain recombines TRBV5-8 with TRBJ1-1; a possible D gene is TRBD1 (5 bases). Germline V gives CDR1 SGHTS, CDR2 YDEGEE. Trimming cost V 0 bases and J 1 base, with 10 bases left between them. The CDR3 has 15 residues. CDR3 sequence: CASSLGTGGNTEAFF. In DNA, the CDR3 is TGTGCCAGCAGCTTGGGAACAGGAGGGAACACTGAAGCTTTCTTT.

The chain carries TRBV3-1 and TRBJ2-3; no clear D gene. CDR3 length equals 14 residues. V lost 0 bases and J 3 bases, leaving 7 bases between the germline ends. CDR1 and CDR2 (germline): LGHDT, YNNKEL (reference sequence). CDR3 residues: CASSQEVSTDTQYF. DNA of the CDR3: TGTGCCAGCAGCCAAGAAGTTTCAACAGATACGCAGTATTTT.

V is TRBV2 and J is TRBJ1-5, with D tentatively TRBD1 (5 bases). CDR3 length: 15 amino acids. Between the trimmed V and J ends, which lost 6 bases and 5 bases, there was a span of 17 bases. Germline CDR1 reads SNHLY; CDR2 reads FYNNEI. The CDR3 reads CASSPGRGGDQPQHF. CDR3 bases: TGTGCCAGCAGCCCGGGTAGGGGTGGTGATCAGCCCCAGCATTTT.

This chain links TRBV7-9 with TRBJ1-2; D may be TRBD1 (6 bases). Trimming removed 4 bases at V and 2 bases at J, with 8 bases between. CDR1 and CDR2 from the germline V gene are SEHNR and FQNEAQ (reference sequence). The CDR3 runs 13 residues. The DNA of the CDR3 is TGTGCCAGCAGCTATCAGGGGAACTATGGCTACACCTTC. Translation gives CASSYQGNYGYTF.

Worth noting for this clonotype: A single base separates this from a much larger clone, so it may be a read error. This chain connects TRBV18 to TRBJ2-7, with D possibly TRBD2 on 5 matching bases. Looked up from germline, CDR1 is KGHSH and CDR2 is LQKENI. CDR3 length equals 14 residues. CDR3 nucleotide sequence: TGTGTCAGCTCCCCTCTGGGGAGCTCCTACGAGCAGTACTTC. Translation gives CVSSPLGSSYEQYF.

This clonotype was found a few times. The chain is built from TRBV12-3 or TRBV12-4 and TRBJ1-2; maybe TRBD1 (6 bases). The CDR3 contains 14 residues. Trimming stripped 0 bases from V and 8 bases from J, with 13 bases between. CDR3 sequence reads: CASSLANLGAGYTF. The CDR3 DNA follows: TGTGCCAGCAGTTTAGCGAATTTGGGGGCCGGCTACACCTTC.

Concerning this clonotype itself: A much more abundant neighbour one base away suggests this may be a read error. This chain connects TRBV11-2 to TRBJ2-1, with TRBD1 matching 7 bases. Germline loops: CDR1 SGHAT, CDR2 FQNNGV. The CDR3 runs 13 residues. CDR3 region: CAGSPGGYNEQFF. The CDR3 nucleotides read TGTGCCGGCAGCCCAGGGGGCTACAATGAGCAGTTCTTC.

A few counts support this clonotype. This sequence joins TRBV7-6 and TRBJ2-1; D gene ambiguous. There are 16 residues in the CDR3. Germline V gene sequence: CDR1 SGHVS, CDR2 FNYEAQ. V lost 1 base and J lost 1, with 11 bases in between. CDR3 nucleotide sequence: TGTGCCAGCAGCTTAGAGTTTGGAAGTTCCTACAATGAGCAGTTCTTC. It translates to CASSLEFGSSYNEQFF.